Here is one T cell receptor beta chain with its context. As yet, its antigen is unknown. Germline V lookup: CDR1 SGHVS, CDR2 FQNEAQ. The CDR3 runs to 16 residues. The V segment lost 5 bases and the J segment 5 bases; nucleotides outside the gene matches: 8. TCRdb independently ran MiXCR on the 5' RACE reads; one entry per CDR3 protein. The data contain around 300,000 distinct CDR3 sequences, 9.5% to 13% of them singletons. This entry is derived from a study of CD8 T cells in ankylosing spondylitis. General study results and limits: Before this, some motif variants had been reported in reactive arthritis synovial fluid and blood. Several highly homologous variants made up a TCR beta motif that seemed to typify ankylosing spondylitis blood.

The sequence was collected from a female donor with ankylosing spondylitis or in good health (not recorded which). Material for sequencing was blood, either unsorted or a sorted T cell fraction (not recorded which). This chain links TRBV7-8 with TRBJ2-1, with 11 bases lining up with TRBD1. For the CDR3, the DNA is TGTGCCAGCAGCGCTAGGACAGGGGGCATCCACAATGAGCAGTTCTTC. Amino acids: CASSARTGGIHNEQFF.